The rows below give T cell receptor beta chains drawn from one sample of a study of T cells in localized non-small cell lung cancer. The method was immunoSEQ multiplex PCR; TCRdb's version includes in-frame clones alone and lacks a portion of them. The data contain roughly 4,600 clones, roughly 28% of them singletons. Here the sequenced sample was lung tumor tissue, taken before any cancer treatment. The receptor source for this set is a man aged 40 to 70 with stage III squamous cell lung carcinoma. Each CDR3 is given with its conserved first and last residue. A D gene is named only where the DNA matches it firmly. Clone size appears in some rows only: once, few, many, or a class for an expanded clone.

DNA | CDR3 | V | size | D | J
TGTGCCAGTAGCCGGACTAGCGGGGCTAACACCGGGGAGCTGTTTTTT | CASSRTSGANTGELFF | TRBV19 | once | TRBD2 | TRBJ2-2
TGCAGCGTCCAGGATTTCTCTGGAAACACCATATATTTT | CSVQDFSGNTIYF | TRBV29-1 | . | . | TRBJ1-3
TGCAGCACAACCGGGACAGGGGGCCCTGGGGCCAACGTCCTGACTTTC | CSTTGTGGPGANVLTF | TRBV29-1 | few | TRBD1 | TRBJ2-6
TGTGCCACCAGCAGAGATCAGGACTCTGGGGCCAACGTCCTGACTTTC | CATSRDQDSGANVLTF | TRBV15 | few | . | TRBJ2-6
TGTGCCAGCAGTTACCTCTCGGGGGTTACTAACTATGGCTACACCTTC | CASSYLSGVTNYGYTF | TRBV6-8 | medium-sized | . | TRBJ1-2
TGTGCCAGCAGTTTTCCACTGGACAGAGAAGCTTTCTTT | CASSFPLDREAFF | TRBV28 | once | . | TRBJ1-1
TGTGCCATCAGTGAGGTGGGGGCGTGGGGGTTGAACACTGAAGCTTTCTTT | CAISEVGAWGLNTEAFF | TRBV10-3 | few | . | TRBJ1-1
TGTGCCAGCAGTGAGGGTTCCGGGACCCAAGAGACCCAGTACTTC | CASSEGSGTQETQYF | TRBV9 | medium-sized | . | TRBJ2-5
TGTGCCAGTAGGGACCCTCGGGACAGAGGCCTTGAAGCTTTCTTT | CASRDPRDRGLEAFF | TRBV19 | . | TRBD1 | TRBJ1-1
TGTGCCAGCAGTCGACAACAGGGTCCTGGAGAGACCCAGTACTTC | CASSRQQGPGETQYF | TRBV6-8 | few | . | TRBJ2-5
TGTGCCAGCTCACTCGACTTCACCGGGGAGCTGTTTTTT | CASSLDFTGELFF | TRBV18 | . | . | TRBJ2-2
TGTGCCAGCAGCATCAAGACAGCGAGTTCGTCCTACGAGCAGTACTTC | CASSIKTASSSYEQYF | TRBV11-3 | medium-sized | . | TRBJ2-7
TGCGCCAGCAGCCAAGATCTTGGGGCGGGTGGGGCCAAAAACATTCAGTACTTC | CASSQDLGAGGAKNIQYF | TRBV4-1 | few | . | TRBJ2-4
TGCGCCAGCAGCTCATCGATAGCGGGGGGAAAAGAGACCCAGTACTTC | CASSSSIAGGKETQYF | TRBV5-1 | . | TRBD2 | TRBJ2-5
TGCAGCGTTGTTGCACAGGGGGCTATATGGGAGCAGTACTTC | CSVVAQGAIWEQYF | TRBV29-1 | . | TRBD1 | TRBJ2-7
TGTGCCAGCAATTGGGGGCGGAACACTGAAGCTTTCTTT | CASNWGRNTEAFF | TRBV28 | . | . | TRBJ1-1
TGTGCCAGCTCACCAATACTGGGCGATACGCAGTATTTT | CASSPILGDTQYF | TRBV18 | . | . | TRBJ2-3
TGTGCCAGCAGTGACTCGTTTCCCGGGGAGCTGTTTTTT | CASSDSFPGELFF | TRBV6-8 | medium-sized | . | TRBJ2-2
TGTGCCAGCAGTTTAAGGCCAGGGGGCGCATCTGGGGCCAACGTCCTGACTTTC | CASSLRPGGASGANVLTF | TRBV28 | . | TRBD1 | TRBJ2-6
TGTGCCAGCAGTGTTTTAGGGACTAGCGGGTACAATGAGCAGTTCTTC | CASSVLGTSGYNEQFF | TRBV9 | medium-sized | TRBD2 | TRBJ2-1
TGTGCCTTCCGGGACAGGGGGGCCGGCGAGCAGTACTTC | CAFRDRGAGEQYF | TRBV30 | . | TRBD1 | TRBJ2-7
TGTGCCAGCAGGAAGACCGCGGGACAGAATAACTATGGCTACACCTTC | CASRKTAGQNNYGYTF | TRBV6-8 | many | TRBD1 | TRBJ1-2
TGCGCCAGCAGCCAACGGGCAGGGACTGAAGCTTTCTTT | CASSQRAGTEAFF | TRBV4-1 | . | . | TRBJ1-1
TGTGCCAGCAGCTTGCCGGGCCCTGGCTACAATGAGCAGTTCTTC | CASSLPGPGYNEQFF | TRBV11-3 | . | . | TRBJ2-1
TGTGCCAGCAGTGAATACCAGGGAGGAAACTATGGCTACACCTTC | CASSEYQGGNYGYTF | TRBV2 | few | . | TRBJ1-2
TGTGCCAGTAGTCAACAGCGGGGGGCAGGGGAGACCCAGTACTTC | CASSQQRGAGETQYF | TRBV19 | few | TRBD2 | TRBJ2-5
TGTGCCAGCAGGGAGACAGGGACCTATGGCTACACCTTC | CASRETGTYGYTF | TRBV25-1 | . | TRBD1 | TRBJ1-2
TGTGCCAGCAGCGCCCGATCTGCTATGAACACTGAAGCTTTCTTT | CASSARSAMNTEAFF | TRBV9 | . | . | TRBJ1-1
TGTGCCAGCAGGTCGACTGTCCACTACAATGAGCAGTTCTTC | CASRSTVHYNEQFF | TRBV28 | . | . | TRBJ2-1
TGTGCCATCAGTTCCGCGGGTTTAGACTCTGGGGCCAACGTCCTGACTTTC | CAISSAGLDSGANVLTF | TRBV10-3 | few | . | TRBJ2-6
TGTGCCAGCAGCCAAGACAGGGCTGGGTCACCCCTCCACTTT | CASSQDRAGSPLHF | TRBV14 | . | . | TRBJ1-6
TGTGCCAGCAGTGAAGTTCAACCAAACTATGGCTACACCTTC | CASSEVQPNYGYTF | TRBV6-1 | . | . | TRBJ1-2
TGTGCCTGGAGTGTACCGGGTGTGGGGAATGAAAAACTGTTTTTT | CAWSVPGVGNEKLFF | TRBV30 | few | . | TRBJ1-4
TGTGCCAGCAACCGACAGGGAAACTACGAGCAGTACTTC | CASNRQGNYEQYF | TRBV12-5 | . | TRBD1 | TRBJ2-7
TGCGCCAGCAGCCAAGATTACTCTGGAAACACCATATATTTT | CASSQDYSGNTIYF | TRBV5-1 | few | . | TRBJ1-3
TGTGCCAGCTCACCAATCGGGGGCTGGAGCACAGATACGCAGTATTTT | CASSPIGGWSTDTQYF | TRBV18 | . | . | TRBJ2-3
TGTGCCAGCAGCTTGCGGGCAGGGGGCGGGGGCACTGAAGCTTTCTTT | CASSLRAGGGGTEAFF | TRBV11-3 | few | TRBD1 | TRBJ1-1
TGCGCCAGCAGCTCCGGGACAGTAGGCACCGGGGAGCTGTTTTTT | CASSSGTVGTGELFF | TRBV5-1 | . | TRBD1 | TRBJ2-2
TGTGCCAGCAAAAGGGCGGGGAGAACTGAAGCTTTCTTT | CASKRAGRTEAFF | TRBV9 | few | . | TRBJ1-1
TGTGCCAGCGCCACCAGGGCCTACGAGCAGTACTTC | CASATRAYEQYF | TRBV14 | . | . | TRBJ2-7
TGCGCCAGCAGTGGACAGAACGGCGGGGAGCTGTTTTTT | CASSGQNGGELFF | TRBV10-2 | . | . | TRBJ2-2
TGTGCCAGCTCACTATACGGGGAGACCCAGTACTTC | CASSLYGETQYF | TRBV18 | few | . | TRBJ2-5
TGTGCCAGCAGCCCAGATTACTATGGCTACACCTTC | CASSPDYYGYTF | TRBV14 | . | . | TRBJ1-2
TGTGCCAGCAGCTCCGACAGGCAGAACCCTGAAAAACTGTTTTTT | CASSSDRQNPEKLFF | TRBV7-6 | . | . | TRBJ1-4
TGTGCCAGCAGCTCGTCCGGGACAGGGGACAATGAGCAGTTCTTC | CASSSSGTGDNEQFF | TRBV11-3 | few | TRBD1 | TRBJ2-1
TGTGCCAGCTCACCCCCGACAGGGACCACGAACACCGGGGAGCTGTTTTTT | CASSPPTGTTNTGELFF | TRBV18 | . | TRBD1 | TRBJ2-2
TGTGCCAGCAGTAATGCTAAACGACTAGCGGGGTTCCCGACGCAGTATTTT | CASSNAKRLAGFPTQYF | TRBV11-3 | medium-sized | TRBD2 | TRBJ2-3
TGTGCCTGCCACTCCGGGACTCTGAATGAAAAACTGTTTTTT | CACHSGTLNEKLFF | TRBV30 | . | . | TRBJ1-4
TGCAGCGTTGTTGGGACAGGGGCCTTCTATGGCTACACCTTC | CSVVGTGAFYGYTF | TRBV29-1 | few | TRBD1 | TRBJ1-2
TGCGCCAGCAGCCATTCTGTCGGGGGTGCGAACACTGAAGCTTTCTTT | CASSHSVGGANTEAFF | TRBV4-1 | . | . | TRBJ1-1
TGTGCCAGTGGGAGGGGGTTTAGGCAGCCCCAGCATTTT | CASGRGFRQPQHF | TRBV19 | once | . | TRBJ1-5
TGTGCCAGCTCACCAATGGTTTCAGGGGCCAACGTCCTGACTTTC | CASSPMVSGANVLTF | TRBV18 | few | . | TRBJ2-6
TGTGCCACCAGCGGGGAGAGAACGAACACCGGGGAGCTGTTTTTT | CATSGERTNTGELFF | TRBV15 | few | . | TRBJ2-2
TGTGCCAGCAGCGCCCAGGGGTATAGTTCACCCCTCCACTTT | CASSAQGYSSPLHF | TRBV14 | few | . | TRBJ1-6
TGTGCCAGCAGCCAACTAGCGGGGGGGCCAAAAGATACGCAGTATTTT | CASSQLAGGPKDTQYF | TRBV14 | . | TRBD2 | TRBJ2-3
TGTGCCAGCAGCGTAGGAATCCCGGGTTCTGGCTACACCTTC | CASSVGIPGSGYTF | TRBV9 | . | . | TRBJ1-2
TGTGCCAGCAGTTACACGATGACAGGGGCTGGCTACACCTTC | CASSYTMTGAGYTF | TRBV6-8 | medium-sized | TRBD1 | TRBJ1-2